This record covers a single T cell receptor (beta chain). V shed 0 bases and J shed 11 bases, with 18 bases lying between them. The CDR3 loop spans 15 amino acids. CDR1 is MGHRA, CDR2 YSYEKL, per germline. Enrollees, about 18 to 95 years old, lived in about two dozen US areas. Assignment of participants to cohorts was predicated upon participant-reported clinical history. Before being deemed recovered, Cohort 3 donors had two negative PCRs, clearance, or symptom resolution. The sample belongs to a study of blood T cell repertoires in COVID-19. Per the original data handling: For nucleated cells, counts were estimated from reference gene primer amplification. Assay used: immunoSEQ multiplex PCR; TCRdb lists only in-frame clones, some missing. Clone size and the V and J calls come from that table; the DNA yielded D and trimming. The data show 450,000 to 500,000 clones, around 85% seen once.

This sequence originates from a woman between 55 and 75 years old who had recovered from COVID-19. Material: PBMCs or T cells enriched from blood (not recorded which). The chain joins TRBV4-1 to TRBJ2-3; D possibly corresponds to TRBD2 (5 bases). CDR3 sequence reads: CASSQDSVGPAEQYF. The CDR3 DNA reads as TGCGCCAGCAGCCAAGATAGTGTCGGGCCAGCGGAGCAGTATTTT.